The present T cell receptor (beta chain) was sequenced within a study of Ad26.COV2.S vaccination and SARS-CoV-2 variants. The assay was immunoSEQ multiplex PCR, and TCRdb's table has in-frame clones only and misses some. The sample holds over 400,000 clones, about 90% seen once. The CDR3 covers 17 residues. V was clipped by 5 bases and J by 4 bases; unmatched bases: 11. Germline CDR1 is SGHTA and CDR2 is FQGTGA. Sample treatment: roughly 18 received Ad26.COV2.S at low or high dose, single or two shots; 5 received placebo; per-sample allocation not given. Repertoires come from day 63 after the first vaccine or placebo injection.

The origin of this receptor is a person aged 18-60 years who received the Ad26.COV2.S COVID-19 vaccine or a placebo. The rearrangement joins TRBV7-3 to TRBJ2-3; TRBD2 aligns across 11 bases. Sequences were derived from peripheral blood, sampled in a trial of Ad26.COV2.S vaccine versus placebo. DNA of the CDR3: TGTGCCAGCAGCGACCCACTAGCGGGAGTGGGCGCAGATACGCAGTATTTT. Translating it yields CASSDPLAGVGADTQYF.